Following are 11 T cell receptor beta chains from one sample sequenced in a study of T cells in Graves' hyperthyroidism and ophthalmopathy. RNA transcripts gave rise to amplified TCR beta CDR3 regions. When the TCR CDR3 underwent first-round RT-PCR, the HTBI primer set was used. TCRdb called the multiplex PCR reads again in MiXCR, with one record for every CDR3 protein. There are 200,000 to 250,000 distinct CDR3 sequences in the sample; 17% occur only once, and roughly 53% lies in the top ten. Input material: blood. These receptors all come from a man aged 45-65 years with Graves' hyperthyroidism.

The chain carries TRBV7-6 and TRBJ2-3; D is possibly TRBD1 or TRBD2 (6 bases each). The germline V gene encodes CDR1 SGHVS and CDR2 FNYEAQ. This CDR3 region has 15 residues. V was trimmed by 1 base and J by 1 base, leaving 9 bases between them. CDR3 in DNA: TGTGCCAGCAGCTTAGGGGGGGCGGGCACAGATACGCAGTATTTT. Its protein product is CASSLGGAGTDTQYF.

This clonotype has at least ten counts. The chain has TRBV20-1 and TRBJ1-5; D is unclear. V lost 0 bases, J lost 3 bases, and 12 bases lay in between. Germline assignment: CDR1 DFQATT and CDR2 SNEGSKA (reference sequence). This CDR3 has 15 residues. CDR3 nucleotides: TGCAGTGCTAGAGACCTAACTGGGTTCAATCAGCCCCAGCATTTT. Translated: CSARDLTGFNQPQHF.

CDR3 sequence (DNA): TGTGCCAGCAGCTCACAGGGGGATAATGAAAAACTGTTTTTT. Its protein is CASSSQGDNEKLFF. V usage is TRBV28 and J usage is TRBJ1-4, with 8 bases that match TRBD1. Germline CDR1 and CDR2: MDHEN and SYDVKM. This CDR3 has 14 residues. V shed 6 bases and J 4 bases; nucleotides not matched to a gene: 4.

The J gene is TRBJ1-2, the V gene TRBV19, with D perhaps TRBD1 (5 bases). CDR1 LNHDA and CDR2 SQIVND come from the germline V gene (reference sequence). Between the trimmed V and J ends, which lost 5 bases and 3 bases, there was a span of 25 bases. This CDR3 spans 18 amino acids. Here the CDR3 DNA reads TGTGCCAGTAGTGGAGACAGCCGAAGGGGCATGTACGACTATGGCTACACCTTC. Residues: CASSGDSRRGMYDYGYTF.

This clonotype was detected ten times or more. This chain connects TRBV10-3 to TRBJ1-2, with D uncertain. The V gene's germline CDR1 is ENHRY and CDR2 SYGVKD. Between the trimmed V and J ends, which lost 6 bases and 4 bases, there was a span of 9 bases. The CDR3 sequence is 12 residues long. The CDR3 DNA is TGTGCCATCAGCCCAGGAGGCTATGGCTACACCTTC. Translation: CAISPGGYGYTF.

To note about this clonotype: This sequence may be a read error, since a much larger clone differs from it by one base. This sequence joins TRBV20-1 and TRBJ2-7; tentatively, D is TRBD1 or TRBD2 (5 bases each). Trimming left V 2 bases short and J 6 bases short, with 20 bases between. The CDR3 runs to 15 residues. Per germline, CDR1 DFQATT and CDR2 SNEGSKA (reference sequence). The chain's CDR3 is CSARPLGVMRSEQYF. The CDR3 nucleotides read TGCAGTGCTAGACCCCTGGGGGTCATGCGAAGCGAGCAGTACTTC.

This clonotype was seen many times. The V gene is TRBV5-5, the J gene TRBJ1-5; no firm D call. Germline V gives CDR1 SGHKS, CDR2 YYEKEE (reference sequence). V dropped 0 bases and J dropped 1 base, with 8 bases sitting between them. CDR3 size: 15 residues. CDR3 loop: CASSLALHSNQPQHF. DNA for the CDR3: TGTGCCAGCAGCTTGGCACTCCACAGCAATCAGCCCCAGCATTTT.

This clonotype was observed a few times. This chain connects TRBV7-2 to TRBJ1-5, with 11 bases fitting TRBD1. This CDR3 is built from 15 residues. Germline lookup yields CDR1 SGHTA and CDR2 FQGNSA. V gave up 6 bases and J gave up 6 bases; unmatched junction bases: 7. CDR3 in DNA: TGTGCCAGCAGTGGTGGACAGGGGGCGATTCAGCCCCAGCATTTT. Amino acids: CASSGGQGAIQPQHF.

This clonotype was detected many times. The CDR3 sequence is CAWSRGKYTEAFF. In DNA, the CDR3 is TGTGCCTGGAGCCGGGGGAAGTACACTGAAGCTTTCTTT. This chain joins TRBV30 and TRBJ1-1; a weak D match, TRBD1 (5 bases). V lost 3 bases to trimming and J lost 3 bases, with 11 bases between them. The CDR3 has 13 amino acids. The germline CDR1 and CDR2 sequences are GTSNPN and SVGIG (reference sequence).

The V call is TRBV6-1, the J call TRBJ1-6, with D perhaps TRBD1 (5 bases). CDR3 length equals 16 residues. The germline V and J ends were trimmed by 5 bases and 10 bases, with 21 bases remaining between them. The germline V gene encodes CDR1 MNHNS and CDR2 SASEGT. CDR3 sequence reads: CASSSPVTEGDSPLHF. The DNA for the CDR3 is TGTGCCAGCAGTTCCCCTGTGACAGAAGGGGACTCACCCCTCCACTTT.

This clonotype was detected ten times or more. In nucleotides, the CDR3 is TGTGCCAGCAGTTTAGTTAGGACACTCTATGGCTACACCTTC. This codes for CASSLVRTLYGYTF. The chain couples TRBV12-3 or TRBV12-4 to TRBJ1-2; possibly TRBD1 for D (5 bases). Trimming shortened V by 1 base and J by 4 bases, and 10 bases separated the two germline ends. This CDR3 comprises 14 residues.